Below are 10 T cell receptor beta chains sequenced from a single sample in a study of blood T cell repertoires in COVID-19. The data were produced by immunoSEQ multiplex PCR, yet TCRdb's version contains in-frame clones alone and is incomplete. The top ten clones hold around 7.7% of a sample with under 200,000 clones, approximately 85% of them seen once. Sequencing input: peripheral blood. Source of these receptors: a man in his forties or fifties who had recovered from COVID-19.

This clone was found many times. The chain is built from TRBV27 and TRBJ2-5; a possible D gene is TRBD2 (5 bases). The V end was cut by 2 bases, the J end by 5 bases, with 18 bases between. CDR1 and CDR2 (germline): MNHEY, SMNVEV (reference sequence). The CDR3 has 16 amino acids. Here the CDR3 reads CASSLTGFEVSETQYF. The DNA for the CDR3 is TGTGCCAGCAGTTTAACGGGGTTTGAGGTCTCGGAGACCCAGTACTTC.

The chain uses TRBV13 and TRBJ2-5; D is ambiguous. Germline CDR1 PRHDT, CDR2 FYEKMQ (reference sequence). The CDR3 runs to 15 residues. The V end lost 5 bases, the J end lost 4 bases, and 17 bases lay between the germline ends. Written as DNA, the CDR3 is TGTGCCAGCAGCGCCACGTACATGACAAGAGAGACCCAGTACTTC. Translated: CASSATYMTRETQYF.

This clone has a single count. The chain is built from TRBV4-2 and TRBJ1-6; D gene ambiguous. CDR1 is LGHNA, CDR2 YNFKEQ, per germline. The CDR3 sequence is 15 residues long. The ends were cut back, 0 bases at V and 5 bases at J, with 8 bases in the middle. The CDR3 DNA is TGTGCCAGCAGCCAAGATAGCAGCGATAATTCACCCCTCCACTTT. Protein: CASSQDSSDNSPLHF.

The CDR3 spells CASRQDRGTYNEQFF. CDR3 nucleotide sequence: TGTGCCAGCAGGCAGGACAGGGGCACCTACAATGAGCAGTTCTTC. The chain uses TRBV7-8 and TRBJ2-1, with 9 nucleotides matching TRBD1. The CDR3 is 15 residues long. Germline V gene sequence: CDR1 SGHVS, CDR2 FQNEAQ. Losses at the gene ends were 6 bases for V and 2 bases for J; bases not matched to a gene: 5.

The chain links TRBV6-5 to TRBJ1-6; 10 bases align to TRBD1. Germline CDR1 is MNHEY and CDR2 is SVGAGI. The CDR3 sequence is 14 residues long. Trimming removed 6 bases from V and 9 bases from J; junction bases left unmatched: 5. CDR3 DNA: TGTGCCAGCAGCCTCCGGGACAGGGGTTCACCCCTCCACTTT. Translated: CASSLRDRGSPLHF.

The chain has TRBV5-7 and TRBJ2-5, with D maybe TRBD2 (6 bases). TRBV5-7 is marked as an open reading frame, function uncertain. The V end was cut by 4 bases, the J end by 4 bases, with 20 bases between. The CDR3 length is 16 residues. Here the CDR3 reads CASSLLAERGPETQYF. The DNA for the CDR3 is TGTGCCAGCAGCCTATTAGCGGAGAGGGGTCCAGAGACCCAGTACTTC.

The J gene is TRBJ1-2, the V gene TRBV12-3 or TRBV12-4; TRBD1 might be the D (5 bases). CDR3 length equals 13 residues. Trimming left V 8 bases short and J 5 bases short, with 15 bases between. CDR3 coding DNA: TGTGCCAGCTCCCTCGGCAGGGCATATGGCTACACCTTC. It yields the protein CASSLGRAYGYTF.

The chain recombines TRBV18 with TRBJ2-2, with a possible D match to TRBD1 (5 bases). The V gene lost 6 bases and the J gene lost 1 base, with 9 bases spanning the gap. The CDR3 is made up of 14 amino acids. CDR1 and CDR2 from the germline V gene are KGHSH and LQKENI. CDR3 residues: CASSRDRNTGELFF. CDR3 nucleotide sequence: TGTGCCAGCTCTCGTGACAGGAACACCGGGGAGCTGTTTTTT.

V is TRBV7-9 and J is TRBJ2-3, with D maybe TRBD2 (5 bases). CDR3 length: 15 amino acids. V was pared by 4 bases and J by 3 bases, with 14 bases between. Germline V gene lookup returns CDR1 SEHNR and CDR2 FQNEAQ (reference sequence). CDR3 loop: CASSSPGSGTDTQYF. DNA for the CDR3: TGTGCCAGCAGCTCCCCGGGGTCGGGTACAGATACGCAGTATTTT. Full variable domain (missing parts from reference TRBV7-9 and TRBJ2-3): DTGVSQNPRHKITKRGQNVTFRCDPISEHNRLYWYRQTLGQGPEFLTYFQNEAQLEKSRLLSDRFSAERPKGSFSTLEIQRTEQGDSAMYLCASSSPGSGTDTQYFGPGTRLTVL.

The chain has TRBV28 and TRBJ2-7; 10 positions agree with TRBD1. The CDR3 runs to 15 residues. V shed 5 bases and J 4 bases; nucleotides not matched to a gene: 8. The germline V gene has CDR1 MDHEN and CDR2 SYDVKM. The CDR3 reads CASSLPGQGTYEQYF. The CDR3 nucleotides read TGTGCCAGCAGTCTTCCGGGACAGGGGACGTACGAGCAGTACTTC.